The 6 T cell receptor beta chains given below trace back to one sample, sequenced in a study of blood T cell repertoires in COVID-19. Clones were read by immunoSEQ multiplex PCR, and TCRdb kept only the in-frame ones, dropping some. The sample consists of over 30,000 clones, roughly 74% of them appearing once. Material: peripheral blood. Receptor source: a man aged 80 or over with active or convalescent COVID-19.

The genes are TRBV28 and TRBJ2-5; 10 positions agree with TRBD1. Looked up from germline, CDR1 is MDHEN and CDR2 is SYDVKM. The V gene end was trimmed by 2 bases and the J gene end by 7 bases; junction bases not matched to a gene: 7. The CDR3 spans 15 residues. CDR3 sequence: CASSLGGTGARTQYF. The CDR3 nucleotides read TGTGCCAGCAGTTTAGGCGGGACAGGGGCGCGGACCCAGTACTTC.

CDR3 sequence: CASSGGLAGAAYNEQFF. The CDR3 DNA follows: TGTGCCAGCAGCGGGGGACTAGCGGGAGCTGCCTACAATGAGCAGTTCTTC. The chain couples TRBV3-1 (or the pseudogene TRBV3-2) to TRBJ2-1; the match to TRBD2 covers 14 bases. V lost 5 bases and J lost 2; bases outside the gene matches: 5. The CDR3 runs 17 residues. In germline, CDR1 is LGHDT, CDR2 YNNKEL (reference sequence).

J is TRBJ2-7 and V is TRBV11-2, with 7 bases matching TRBD2. This CDR3 is built from 17 residues. V lost 1 base and J lost 1; bases outside the gene matches: 10. Germline V gene sequence: CDR1 SGHAT, CDR2 FQNNGV. CDR3 residues: CASSLVYSGSKSYEQYF. CDR3 DNA sequence: TGTGCCAGCAGCTTAGTTTATAGCGGGTCGAAGTCCTACGAGCAGTACTTC.

The chain has TRBV10-1 and TRBJ2-3, with no clear D. Germline CDR1 and CDR2: WNHNN and SYGVQD (reference sequence). V lost 0 bases, J lost 8 bases, and 3 bases lay in between. The CDR3 covers 11 residues. CDR3 DNA: TGCGCCAGCAGTGAGTCGAGTACGCAGTATTTT. This encodes CASSESSTQYF.

The J gene is TRBJ1-5, the V gene TRBV3-1 (or the pseudogene TRBV3-2); D remains ambiguous. This CDR3 contains 15 residues. With 5 bases removed from V and 2 bases from J, the gap between germline ends came to 13 bases. Germline V gene data show CDR1 as LGHDT and CDR2 as YNNKEL (reference sequence). The CDR3 bases are TGTGCCAGCAGCGCGGACTTGGGTGGCAATCAGCCCCAGCATTTT. Amino acids: CASSADLGGNQPQHF.

This chain links TRBV19 with TRBJ2-1, with 8 bases matching TRBD2. Germline V gene sequence: CDR1 LNHDA, CDR2 SQIVND (reference sequence). The CDR3 sequence is 14 residues long. Trimming took 3 bases from V and 9 from J; bases not matched to a gene: 7. The CDR3 DNA follows: TGTGCCAGTAGTATGGCGGGAGGACCCTTTGAGCAGTTCTTC. It is translated as CASSMAGGPFEQFF. The whole variable domain, remainder taken from reference TRBV19 and TRBJ2-1, is DGGITQSPKYLFRKEGQNVTLSCEQNLNHDAMYWYRQDPGQGLRLIYYSQIVNDFQKGDIAEGYSVSREKKESFPLTVTSAQKNPTAFYLCASSMAGGPFEQFFGPGTRLTVL.